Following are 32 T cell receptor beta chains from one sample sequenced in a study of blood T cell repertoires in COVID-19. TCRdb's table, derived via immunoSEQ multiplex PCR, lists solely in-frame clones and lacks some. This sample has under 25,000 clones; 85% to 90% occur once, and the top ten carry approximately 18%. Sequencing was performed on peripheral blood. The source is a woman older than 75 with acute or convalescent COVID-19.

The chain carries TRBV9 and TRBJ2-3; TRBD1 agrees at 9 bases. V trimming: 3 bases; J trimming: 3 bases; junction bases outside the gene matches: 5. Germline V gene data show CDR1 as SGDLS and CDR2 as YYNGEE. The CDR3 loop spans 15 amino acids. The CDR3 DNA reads TGTGCCAGCAGCGGGGTGGGACAGGGAACAGATACGCAGTATTTT. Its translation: CASSGVGQGTDTQYF.

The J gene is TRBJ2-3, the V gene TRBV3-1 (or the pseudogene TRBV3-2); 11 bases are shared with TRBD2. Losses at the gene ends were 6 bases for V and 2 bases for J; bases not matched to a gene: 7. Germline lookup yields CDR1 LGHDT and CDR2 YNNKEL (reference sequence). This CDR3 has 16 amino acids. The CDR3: CASRASGGIYTDTQYF. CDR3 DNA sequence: TGTGCCAGCAGGGCTAGCGGGGGGATCTACACAGATACGCAGTATTTT.

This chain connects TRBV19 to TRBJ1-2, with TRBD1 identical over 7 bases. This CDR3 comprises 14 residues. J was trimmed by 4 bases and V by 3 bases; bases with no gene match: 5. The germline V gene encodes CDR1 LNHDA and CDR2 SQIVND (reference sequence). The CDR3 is CASSMDRTTYGYTF. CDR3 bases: TGTGCCAGTAGTATGGACAGGACTACCTATGGCTACACCTTC.

The CDR3 DNA sequence: TGCGCCAGCAGCCAAGTCCCGACTAGCGGGGGCCCCCAAGAGACCCAGTACTTC. Translation: CASSQVPTSGGPQETQYF. The chain carries TRBV4-1 and TRBJ2-5, with TRBD2 matching over 12 bases. The junction had 7 bases not matched to a gene; V was cut back by 1 base and J by 1 base. Germline CDR1 MGHRA, CDR2 YSYEKL. This CDR3 region has 18 residues.

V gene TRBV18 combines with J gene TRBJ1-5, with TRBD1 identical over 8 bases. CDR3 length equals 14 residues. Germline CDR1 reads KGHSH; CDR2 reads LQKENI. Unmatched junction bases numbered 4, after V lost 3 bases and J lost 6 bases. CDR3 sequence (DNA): TGTGCCAGCTCACCCCAGGGGGCGGCTCAGCCCCAGCATTTT. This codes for CASSPQGAAQPQHF.

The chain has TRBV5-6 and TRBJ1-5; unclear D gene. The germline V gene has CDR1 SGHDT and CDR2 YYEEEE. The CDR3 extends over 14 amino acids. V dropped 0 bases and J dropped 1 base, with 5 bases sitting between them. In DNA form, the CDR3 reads TGTGCCAGCAGCTTGGGTTCGAGCAATCAGCCCCAGCATTTT. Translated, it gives CASSLGSSNQPQHF.

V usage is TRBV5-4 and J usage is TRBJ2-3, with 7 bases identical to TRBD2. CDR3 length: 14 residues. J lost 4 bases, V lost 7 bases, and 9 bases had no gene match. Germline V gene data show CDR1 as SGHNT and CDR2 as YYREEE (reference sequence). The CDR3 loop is CASHPGGSADTQYF. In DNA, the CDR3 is TGTGCCAGCCACCCGGGCGGGAGCGCAGATACGCAGTATTTT.

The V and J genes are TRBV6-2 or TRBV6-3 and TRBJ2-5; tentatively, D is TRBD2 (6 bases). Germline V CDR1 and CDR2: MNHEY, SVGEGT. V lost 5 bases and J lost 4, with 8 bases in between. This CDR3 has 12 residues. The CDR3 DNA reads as TGTGCCAGCAGTCCCGGGGGAGAGACCCAGTACTTC. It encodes CASSPGGETQYF.

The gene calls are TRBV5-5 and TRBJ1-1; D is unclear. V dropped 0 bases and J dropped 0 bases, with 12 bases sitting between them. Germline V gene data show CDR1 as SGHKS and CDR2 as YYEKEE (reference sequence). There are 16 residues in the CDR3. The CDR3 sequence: CASSLDIGQMNTEAFF. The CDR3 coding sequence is TGTGCCAGCAGCTTGGATATTGGGCAGATGAACACTGAAGCTTTCTTT.

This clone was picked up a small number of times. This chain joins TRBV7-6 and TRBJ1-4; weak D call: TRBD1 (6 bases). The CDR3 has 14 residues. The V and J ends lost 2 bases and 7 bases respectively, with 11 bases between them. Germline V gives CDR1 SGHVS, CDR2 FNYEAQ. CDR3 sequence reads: CASSLTGQGEKLFF. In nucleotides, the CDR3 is TGTGCCAGCAGCTTAACGGGACAAGGTGAAAAACTGTTTTTT.

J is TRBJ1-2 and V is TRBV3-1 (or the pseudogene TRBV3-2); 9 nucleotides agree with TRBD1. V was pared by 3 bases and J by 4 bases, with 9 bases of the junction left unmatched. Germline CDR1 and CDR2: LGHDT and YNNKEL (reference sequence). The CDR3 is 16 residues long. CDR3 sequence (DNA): TGTGCCAGCAGCCATATCGGGACAGGGCCTGCCTATGGCTACACCTTC. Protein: CASSHIGTGPAYGYTF.

The CDR3: CASSSPEGQGAVSGELFF. For the CDR3, the DNA is TGTGCCAGCAGCTCCCCCGAGGGACAGGGGGCGGTATCCGGGGAGCTGTTTTTT. The V call is TRBV9, the J call TRBJ2-2, with 12 bases aligning to TRBD1. V trimming: 4 bases; J trimming: 6 bases; junction bases outside the gene matches: 13. Germline CDR1 and CDR2: SGDLS and YYNGEE. This CDR3 is 18 amino acids long.

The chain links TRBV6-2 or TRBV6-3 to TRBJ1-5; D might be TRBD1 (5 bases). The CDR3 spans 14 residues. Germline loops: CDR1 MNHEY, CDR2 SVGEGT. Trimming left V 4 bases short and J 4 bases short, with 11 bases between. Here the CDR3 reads CASSFSGNNQPQHF. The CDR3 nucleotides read TGTGCCAGCAGTTTTTCAGGGAATAATCAGCCCCAGCATTTT.

This CDR3 reads CASSLGGGTDTQYF. The CDR3 DNA sequence: TGCGCCAGCAGCTTGGGGGGAGGGACAGATACGCAGTATTTT. V gene TRBV5-1 combines with J gene TRBJ2-3; 7 positions match TRBD2. Unmatched junction bases numbered 1, after V lost 0 bases and J lost 3 bases. This CDR3 has 14 residues. Germline lookup yields CDR1 SGHRS and CDR2 YFSETQ.

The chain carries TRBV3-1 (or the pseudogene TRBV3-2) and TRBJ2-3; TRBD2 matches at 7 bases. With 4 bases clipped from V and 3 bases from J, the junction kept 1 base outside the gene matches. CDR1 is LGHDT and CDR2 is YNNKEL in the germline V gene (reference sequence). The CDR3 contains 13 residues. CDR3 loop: CASSRTRTDTQYF. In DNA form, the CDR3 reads TGTGCCAGCAGCCGGACTAGAACAGATACGCAGTATTTT.

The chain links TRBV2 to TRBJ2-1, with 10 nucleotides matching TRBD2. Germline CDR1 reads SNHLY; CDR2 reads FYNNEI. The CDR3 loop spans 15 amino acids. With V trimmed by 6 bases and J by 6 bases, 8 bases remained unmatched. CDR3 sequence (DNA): TGTGCCAGCAGCCCGTTAGCGGGGGGAACCAATGAGCAGTTCTTC. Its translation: CASSPLAGGTNEQFF.

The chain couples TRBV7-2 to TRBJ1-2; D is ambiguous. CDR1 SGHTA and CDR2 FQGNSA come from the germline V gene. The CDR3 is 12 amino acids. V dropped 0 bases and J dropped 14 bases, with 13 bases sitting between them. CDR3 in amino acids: CASSLALRTKTF. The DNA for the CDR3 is TGTGCCAGCAGCTTAGCGCTCCGGACTAAAACCTTC.

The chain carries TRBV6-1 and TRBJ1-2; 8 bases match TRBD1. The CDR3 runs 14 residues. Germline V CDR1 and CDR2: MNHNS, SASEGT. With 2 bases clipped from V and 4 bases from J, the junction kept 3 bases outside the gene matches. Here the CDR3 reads CASSEMGQVYGYTF. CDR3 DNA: TGTGCCAGCAGTGAAATGGGACAGGTCTATGGCTACACCTTC.

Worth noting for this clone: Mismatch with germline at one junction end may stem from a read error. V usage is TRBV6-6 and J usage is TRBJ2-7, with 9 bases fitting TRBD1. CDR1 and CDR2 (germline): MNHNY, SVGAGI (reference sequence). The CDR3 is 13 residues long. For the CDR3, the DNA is TGTGCCAGCAGTCTTAGAATCCGGGACAGGGAAGACTTC. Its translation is CASSLRIRDREDF.

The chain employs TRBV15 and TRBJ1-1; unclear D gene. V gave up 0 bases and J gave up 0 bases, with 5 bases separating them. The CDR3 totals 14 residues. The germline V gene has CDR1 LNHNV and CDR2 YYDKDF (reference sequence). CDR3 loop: CATSRDRVNTEAFF. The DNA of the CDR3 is TGTGCCACCAGCAGAGATCGGGTGAACACTGAAGCTTTCTTT.

CDR3 protein: CASSPQEGLAKNIQYF. The CDR3 DNA follows: TGTGCCAGCAGCCCCCAGGAGGGGCTAGCCAAAAACATTCAGTACTTC. The chain has TRBV9 and TRBJ2-4; a possible D gene is TRBD2 (6 bases). Germline-derived CDR1 and CDR2 are SGDLS and YYNGEE. The CDR3 contains 16 residues. The ends were cut back, 4 bases at V and 0 bases at J, with 14 bases in the middle.

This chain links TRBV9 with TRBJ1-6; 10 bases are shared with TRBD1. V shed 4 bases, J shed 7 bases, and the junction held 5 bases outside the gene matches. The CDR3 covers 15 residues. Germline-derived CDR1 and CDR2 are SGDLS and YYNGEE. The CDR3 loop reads CASSPGQGKNSPLHF. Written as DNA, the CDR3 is TGTGCCAGCAGCCCGGGACAGGGGAAAAATTCACCCCTCCACTTT.

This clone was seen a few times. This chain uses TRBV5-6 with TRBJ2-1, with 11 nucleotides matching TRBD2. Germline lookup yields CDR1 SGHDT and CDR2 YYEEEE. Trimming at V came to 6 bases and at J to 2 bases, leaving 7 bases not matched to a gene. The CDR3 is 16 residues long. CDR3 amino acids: CASTLSGRGAYNEQFF. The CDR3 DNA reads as TGTGCCAGCACCCTTAGCGGGAGGGGCGCCTACAATGAGCAGTTCTTC. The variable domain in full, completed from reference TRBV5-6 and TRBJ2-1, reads DAGVTQSPTHLIKTRGQQVTLRCSPKSGHDTVSWYQQALGQGPQFIFQYYEEEERQRGNFPDRFSGHQFPNYSSELNVNALLLGDSALYLCASTLSGRGAYNEQFFGPGTRLTVL.

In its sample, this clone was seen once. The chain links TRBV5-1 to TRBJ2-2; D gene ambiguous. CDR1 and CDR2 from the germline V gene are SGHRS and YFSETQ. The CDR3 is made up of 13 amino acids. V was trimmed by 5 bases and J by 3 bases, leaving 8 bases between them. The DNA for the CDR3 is TGCGCCAGCAGTTCTGGGCACACCGGGGAGCTGTTTTTT. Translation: CASSSGHTGELFF.

CDR3 residues: CASSVVAGASYEQYF. DNA of the CDR3: TGTGCCAGCAGCGTAGTGGCGGGGGCCTCCTACGAGCAGTACTTC. V and J are TRBV9 and TRBJ2-7, with TRBD2 as a possible D gene (7 bases). The CDR3 loop spans 15 amino acids. CDR1 is SGDLS and CDR2 is YYNGEE in the germline V gene. V lost 0 bases and J 0 bases, leaving 10 bases between the germline ends. Together with reference TRBV9 and TRBJ2-7, the CDR3 gives the full variable domain: DSGVTQTPKHLITATGQRVTLRCSPRSGDLSVYWYQQSLDQGLQFLIQYYNGEERAKGNILERFSAQQFPDLHSELNLSSLELGDSALYFCASSVVAGASYEQYFGPGTRLTVT.

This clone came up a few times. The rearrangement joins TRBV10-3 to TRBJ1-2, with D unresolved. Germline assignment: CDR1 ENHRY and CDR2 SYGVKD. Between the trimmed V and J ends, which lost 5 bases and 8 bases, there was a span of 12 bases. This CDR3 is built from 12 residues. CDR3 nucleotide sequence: TGTGCCATCAGTATTGGTGGAGAAGGCTACACCTTC. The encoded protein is CAISIGGEGYTF.

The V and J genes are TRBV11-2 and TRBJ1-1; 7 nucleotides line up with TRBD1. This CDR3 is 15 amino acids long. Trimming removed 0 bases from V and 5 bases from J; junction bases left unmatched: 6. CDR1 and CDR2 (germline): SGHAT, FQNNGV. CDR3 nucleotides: TGTGCCAGCAGCTTAGAGAGGGGGCGCCTTACTGAAGCTTTCTTT. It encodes CASSLERGRLTEAFF.

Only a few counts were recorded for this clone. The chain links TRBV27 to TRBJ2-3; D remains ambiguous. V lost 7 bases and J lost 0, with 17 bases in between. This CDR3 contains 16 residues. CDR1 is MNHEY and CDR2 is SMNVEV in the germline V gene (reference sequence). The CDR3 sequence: CASKPRSSLSTDTQYF. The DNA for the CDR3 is TGTGCCAGCAAGCCGCGGTCCTCTCTCAGCACAGATACGCAGTATTTT.

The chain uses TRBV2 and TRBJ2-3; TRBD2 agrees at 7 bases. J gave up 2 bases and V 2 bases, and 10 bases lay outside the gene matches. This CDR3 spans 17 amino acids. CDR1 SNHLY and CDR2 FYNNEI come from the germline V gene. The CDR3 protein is CASSERTRILTTDTQYF. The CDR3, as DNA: TGTGCCAGCAGTGAAAGGACTAGGATCCTTACCACAGATACGCAGTATTTT.

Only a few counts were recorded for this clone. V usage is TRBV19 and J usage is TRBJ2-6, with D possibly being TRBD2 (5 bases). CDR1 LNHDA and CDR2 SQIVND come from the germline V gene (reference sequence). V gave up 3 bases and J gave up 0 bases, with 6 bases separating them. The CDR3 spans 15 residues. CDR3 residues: CASSIGGSGANVLTF. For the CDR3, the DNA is TGTGCCAGTAGTATTGGAGGCTCTGGGGCCAACGTCCTGACTTTC.

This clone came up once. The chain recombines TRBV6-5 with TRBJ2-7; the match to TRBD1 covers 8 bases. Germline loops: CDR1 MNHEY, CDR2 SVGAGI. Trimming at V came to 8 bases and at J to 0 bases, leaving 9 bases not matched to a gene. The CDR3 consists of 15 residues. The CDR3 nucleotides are TGTGCCAGCCGACCGGGACAGGCGAGCTCCTACGAGCAGTACTTC. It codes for CASRPGQASSYEQYF.

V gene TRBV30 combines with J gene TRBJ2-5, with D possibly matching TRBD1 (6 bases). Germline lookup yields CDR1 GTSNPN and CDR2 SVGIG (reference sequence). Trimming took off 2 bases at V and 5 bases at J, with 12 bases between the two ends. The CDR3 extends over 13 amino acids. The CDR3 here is CAWSWGQGETQYF. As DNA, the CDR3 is TGTGCCTGGAGTTGGGGCCAGGGGGAGACCCAGTACTTC.